This TCR beta chain was found in a study of identical twins. TCRdb itself ran the 5' RACE reads through MiXCR, one entry per CDR3 protein. This table has under 300,000 distinct CDR3 sequences, about 14% appearing once. Points on this clonotype: Its antigen is as yet unknown.

Overall study findings and caveats: Cross-sectional statistics, not tracking of the same donors, supported the conclusions. Among beta out-of-frame sequences, excess sharing between twins appeared weaker.

The receptor was isolated from a woman in her late teens or twenties in good health. The sequencing input was memory (CD45RO+) T cells sorted from blood.

CDR3 nucleotides: TGTGCCATCTCCTGGGAAGGGGAGACCCAGTACTTC. Translating it yields CAISWEGETQYF. The chain combines TRBV7-2 with TRBJ2-5; D not resolved. Trimming removed 10 bases from V and 5 bases from J, with 14 bases in between. Germline CDR1 is SGHTA and CDR2 is FQGNSA. The CDR3 is 12 residues long.